Ten or more counts support the clone carrying this T cell receptor (beta chain). These data belong to a study of T-cell reconstitution after alpha-beta-depleted transplantation in children. Preparing the TCRbeta library involved the use of unique molecular identifiers. One entry per CDR3 protein results from TCRdb running MiXCR on the PCR reads. Of roughly 610,000 distinct CDR3 sequences detected, about 10% appear once; the ten largest clones hold about 4%. Germline V gene data show CDR1 as SGDLS and CDR2 as YYNGEE. The CDR3 consists of 13 residues. The V gene lost 2 bases and the J gene lost 1 base, with 6 bases spanning the gap.

This chain uses TRBV9 with TRBJ1-1; D gene unclear. The source of this sequence is a human donor who donated a stem cell graft to a child with acute myeloid leukemia. Sample: PBMCs from the stem cell graft donor, taken from the stem cell graft. CDR3 amino acids: CASSVRPNTEAFF. DNA of the CDR3: TGTGCCAGCAGCGTGAGACCGAACACTGAAGCTTTCTTT.